The 22 T cell receptor beta chains listed next were all sequenced from one sample in a study of T cell responses to AZD1222 COVID-19 vaccine. Clones were sequenced by immunoSEQ multiplex PCR, and TCRdb holds only the in-frame ones, with some missing. The table records 120,000 to 150,000 clones, about 89% of them present only once. The sequencing here drew on peripheral blood, taken on day 0 of AZD1222 vaccination. These receptors came from an adult in good health.

V gene TRBV9 combines with J gene TRBJ2-7; D is perhaps TRBD2 (6 bases). The germline V gene encodes CDR1 SGDLS and CDR2 YYNGEE. The V end was cut by 4 bases, the J end by 2 bases, with 16 bases between. The CDR3 spans 15 residues. CDR3 DNA: TGTGCCAGCAGCCGAAGCCCTAGCGCGGCCTACGAGCAGTACTTC. Translating gives CASSRSPSAAYEQYF.

The V gene is TRBV5-1, the J gene TRBJ2-7; 12 bases fit TRBD1. V lost 0 bases and J lost 5; bases outside the gene matches: 6. This CDR3 comprises 16 residues. Germline assignment: CDR1 SGHRS and CDR2 YFSETQ. The CDR3 DNA sequence: TGCGCCAGCAGCTTGGTCGGCGGGACAGGGGGCAACGAGCAGTACTTC. This sequence encodes CASSLVGGTGGNEQYF.

The chain couples TRBV28 to TRBJ1-1; D remains unclear. Germline assignment: CDR1 MDHEN and CDR2 SYDVKM. Trimming cost V 5 bases and J 4 bases, with 14 bases left between them. The CDR3 spans 14 residues. Here the CDR3 DNA reads TGTGCCAGCAGTATCGGGCCTCGGGGCACTGAAGCTTTCTTT. The encoded protein is CASSIGPRGTEAFF. The complete variable domain, with remaining parts taken from reference TRBV28 and TRBJ1-1, reads DVKVTQSSRYLVKRTGEKVFLECVQDMDHENMFWYRQDPGLGLRLIYFSYDVKMKEKGDIPEGYSVSREKKERFSLILESASTNQTSMYLCASSIGPRGTEAFFGQGTRLTVV.

The chain recombines TRBV2 with TRBJ2-1, with TRBD2 as a possible D gene (6 bases). CDR3 length: 16 amino acids. Germline V CDR1 and CDR2: SNHLY, FYNNEI. The ends were cut back, 1 base at V and 7 bases at J, with 17 bases in the middle. CDR3 amino acids: CASSEEGPLGLNEQFF. DNA of the CDR3: TGTGCCAGCAGTGAAGAGGGACCCCTAGGACTAAATGAGCAGTTCTTC.

The chain combines TRBV6-2 or TRBV6-3 with TRBJ2-1; the D is unclear. This CDR3 region has 11 residues. Germline V CDR1 and CDR2: MNHEY, SVGEGT. V shed 3 bases and J shed 7 bases, with 4 bases lying between them. The CDR3 here is CASSYWNEQFF. The CDR3 region has the DNA TGTGCCAGCAGTTATTGGAATGAGCAGTTCTTC.

For the CDR3, the DNA is TGTGCCAGCAGCTTAGAAGGGTTAGCGGGACCTACTAGTAGGTACAATGAGCAGTTCTTC. This sequence encodes CASSLEGLAGPTSRYNEQFF. The V and J genes are TRBV11-2 and TRBJ2-1, with TRBD2 matching 8 bases. J gave up 4 bases and V 0 bases, and 17 bases lay outside the gene matches. This CDR3 is built from 20 residues. Per germline, CDR1 SGHAT and CDR2 FQNNGV.

The J gene is TRBJ1-1, the V gene TRBV5-1; D might be TRBD1 (5 bases). Germline assignment: CDR1 SGHRS and CDR2 YFSETQ. Trimming cost V 8 bases and J 1 base, with 12 bases left between them. The length of the CDR3 is 13 residues. CDR3 amino acids: CASKRGPNTEAFF. CDR3 coding DNA: TGCGCCAGTAAGAGGGGCCCGAACACTGAAGCTTTCTTT. The full variable domain, with the rest looked up from reference TRBV5-1 and TRBJ1-1, is KAGVTQTPRYLIKTRGQQVTLSCSPISGHRSVSWYQQTPGQGLQFLFEYFSETQRNKGNFPGRFSGRQFSNSRSEMNVSTLELGDSALYLCASKRGPNTEAFFGQGTRLTVV.

J is TRBJ1-5 and V is TRBV6-5; D remains ambiguous. The V end was cut by 6 bases, the J end by 1 base, with 10 bases between. Looked up from germline, CDR1 is MNHEY and CDR2 is SVGAGI. The CDR3 totals 14 residues. The DNA of the CDR3 is TGTGCCAGCAGACCCTTCGACAGCAATCAGCCCCAGCATTTT. Amino acids: CASRPFDSNQPQHF.

The chain combines TRBV7-2 with TRBJ2-5, with 7 bases identical to TRBD1. The J segment lost 5 bases and the V segment lost 5 bases, leaving 8 bases of the junction unmatched. This CDR3 comprises 14 residues. Germline V CDR1 and CDR2: SGHTA, FQGNSA. CDR3 nucleotide sequence: TGTGCCAGCAGCCAGACAGGGCCCCGGGAGACCCAGTACTTC. Translating it yields CASSQTGPRETQYF.

This chain uses TRBV7-3 with TRBJ2-6; 7 nucleotides match TRBD2. The CDR3 has 15 residues. Trimming took 2 bases from V and 7 from J; bases not matched to a gene: 5. Germline V gene sequence: CDR1 SGHTA, CDR2 FQGTGA. DNA for the CDR3: TGTGCCAGCAGCTTATGGGGGGGACGTGCCAACGTCCTGACTTTC. It yields the protein CASSLWGGRANVLTF.

This clone was counted once. The chain has TRBV2 and TRBJ2-2; 7 bases are a match to TRBD1. Germline CDR1 reads SNHLY; CDR2 reads FYNNEI. The CDR3 consists of 14 residues. V shed 6 bases and J 6 bases; nucleotides not matched to a gene: 7. The CDR3 loop is CASRRGQGAGELFF. For the CDR3, the DNA is TGTGCCAGCAGGAGGGGGCAGGGGGCCGGGGAGCTGTTTTTT.

J is TRBJ2-1 and V is TRBV21-1; TRBD2, as called in the table, went unchecked against the DNA. TRBV21-1 is a pseudogene. The length of the CDR3 is 20 residues. In DNA, the CDR3 is TGTGCCAGCAGCAAAGGGACTAGCGGGAGACTTGGGGCCTGGGGCAATGAGCAGTTCTTC. Translated, it gives CASSKGTSGRLGAWGNEQFF.

This chain links TRBV29-1 with TRBJ1-1; D perhaps matches TRBD1 (5 bases). Trimming left V 4 bases short and J 3 bases short, with 12 bases between. Germline CDR1 reads SQVTM; CDR2 reads ANQGSEA. The CDR3 consists of 13 residues. The CDR3 is CSVVGGMDTEAFF. The DNA of the CDR3 is TGCAGCGTTGTGGGGGGGATGGACACTGAAGCTTTCTTT.

This clone appeared a few times. The V gene is TRBV4-3, the J gene TRBJ1-6, with D unclear. The CDR3 runs 15 residues. V shed 0 bases and J shed 7 bases, with 10 bases lying between them. Germline lookup yields CDR1 LGHNA and CDR2 YSLEER. The CDR3 loop reads CASSQDNSGNSPLHF. The CDR3 region has the DNA TGCGCCAGCAGCCAAGATAATTCGGGAAATTCACCCCTCCACTTT.

The chain has TRBV27 and TRBJ2-3; D is perhaps TRBD2 (5 bases). CDR1 MNHEY and CDR2 SMNVEV come from the germline V gene (reference sequence). V lost 5 bases to trimming and J lost 0 bases, with 12 bases between them. The CDR3 length is 15 residues. CDR3 region: CASSPFWTSTDTQYF. The DNA for the CDR3 is TGTGCCAGCAGTCCCTTCTGGACTAGCACAGATACGCAGTATTTT.

This chain uses TRBV6-1 with TRBJ2-2; 12 nucleotides line up with TRBD1. CDR1 and CDR2 (germline): MNHNS, SASEGT. With 9 bases clipped from V and 6 bases from J, the junction kept 5 bases outside the gene matches. The CDR3 sequence is 14 residues long. CDR3 DNA: TGTGCCAGTGAGGGACAGGGGGCGTCCGGGGAGCTGTTTTTT. This encodes CASEGQGASGELFF.

The chain carries TRBV6-5 and TRBJ1-2; tentative D call: TRBD1 (5 bases). The V gene's germline CDR1 is MNHEY and CDR2 SVGAGI. CDR3 length equals 15 residues. The V and J ends lost 0 bases and 7 bases respectively, with 15 bases between them. For the CDR3, the DNA is TGTGCCAGCAGTTACTCTTCCCAGGGTTTATCTGGCTACACCTTC. This codes for CASSYSSQGLSGYTF.

The chain couples TRBV7-9 to TRBJ1-3; no clear D gene. The CDR3 runs 16 residues. Trimming pared 1 base from V and 2 bases from J, leaving 12 bases between. Germline-derived CDR1 and CDR2 are SEHNR and FQNEAQ (reference sequence). The CDR3 DNA sequence: TGTGCCAGCAGCTTAGGCAGGAGGGAAGCTGGAAACACCATATATTTT. This gives the protein CASSLGRREAGNTIYF.

This chain links TRBV9 with TRBJ1-2; the D is unclear. CDR3 size: 13 residues. The V gene lost 0 bases and the J gene lost 4 bases, with 7 bases spanning the gap. Germline CDR1 SGDLS, CDR2 YYNGEE. The DNA of the CDR3 is TGTGCCAGCAGCGTAGTGGAGGGCTATGGCTACACCTTC. Encoded protein: CASSVVEGYGYTF.

This clone was seen only once. This rearrangement joins TRBV7-2 to TRBJ2-1; D gene ambiguous. This CDR3 has 13 residues. The V gene's germline CDR1 is SGHTA and CDR2 FQGNSA. The V end was cut by 5 bases, the J end by 5 bases, with 10 bases between. CDR3 coding DNA: TGTGCCAGCAGCCCATTACAGAACAATGAGCAGTTCTTC. It codes for CASSPLQNNEQFF.

V is TRBV5-6 and J is TRBJ2-5, with 10 bases identical to TRBD2. The CDR3 is 16 amino acids. Germline values: CDR1 SGHDT, CDR2 YYEEEE. Trimming cost V 0 bases and J 4 bases; bases outside gene matches: 6. CDR3 bases: TGTGCCAGCAGCTTGGCCCCTAGCGGGAGAGGAGAGACCCAGTACTTC. Protein: CASSLAPSGRGETQYF. The full variable domain, its missing parts supplied by reference TRBV5-6 and TRBJ2-5, is DAGVTQSPTHLIKTRGQQVTLRCSPKSGHDTVSWYQQALGQGPQFIFQYYEEEERQRGNFPDRFSGHQFPNYSSELNVNALLLGDSALYLCASSLAPSGRGETQYFGPGTRLLVL.

This chain links TRBV18 with TRBJ2-3; 14 positions agree with TRBD2. Germline assignment: CDR1 KGHSH and CDR2 LQKENI. The CDR3 loop spans 20 amino acids. V lost 4 bases to trimming and J lost 0 bases; unmatched junction nucleotides: 12. CDR3 residues: CASSQIPPTSGRASTDTQYF. The CDR3 bases are TGTGCCAGCTCACAGATCCCCCCGACTAGCGGGAGGGCGAGCACAGATACGCAGTATTTT.